A single sample is the source of the 18 T cell receptor beta chains below, sequenced in a study of blood T cell repertoires in COVID-19. Sequencing was performed with immunoSEQ multiplex PCR; in TCRdb, only in-frame clones are kept and a portion is missing. The sample has about 250,000 clones, over 80% seen once. Sequences were obtained from PBMCs or T cells enriched from blood (not recorded which). These receptors all stem from a woman aged 40 to 50 who had been exposed to COVID-19.

J is TRBJ1-4 and V is TRBV5-1; TRBD1 aligns across 8 bases. The CDR3 length is 14 residues. Unmatched junction bases numbered 4, after V lost 2 bases and J lost 7 bases. Germline V gene data show CDR1 as SGHRS and CDR2 as YFSETQ. The CDR3 is CASSFGQGGEKLFF. The CDR3 region has the DNA TGCGCCAGCAGCTTTGGACAGGGCGGTGAAAAACTGTTTTTT.

Only one count was recorded for this clone. V gene TRBV6-1 combines with J gene TRBJ2-7; D is possibly TRBD1 (6 bases). This CDR3 is built from 14 residues. CDR1 is MNHNS and CDR2 is SASEGT in the germline V gene. V lost 2 bases, J lost 5 bases, and 13 bases lay in between. The chain's CDR3 is CASSEPFAGDEQYV. CDR3 in DNA: TGTGCCAGCAGTGAACCTTTTGCAGGGGACGAGCAGTACGTC.

V is TRBV27 and J is TRBJ1-2; the match to TRBD1 covers 12 bases. J gave up 7 bases and V 4 bases, and 7 bases lay outside the gene matches. The CDR3 contains 15 residues. CDR1 is MNHEY, CDR2 SMNVEV, per germline (reference sequence). CDR3 in DNA: TGTGCCAGCAGTTCCGCCGGGACAGGGGGCTCTGGCTACACCTTC. Translating it yields CASSSAGTGGSGYTF.

The gene calls are TRBV18 and TRBJ1-2; 9 bases match TRBD1. The CDR3 has 15 amino acids. V was pared by 5 bases and J by 2 bases, with 6 bases of the junction left unmatched. Germline-derived CDR1 and CDR2 are KGHSH and LQKENI. In DNA, the CDR3 is TGTGCCAGCTCAACTACAGGGGGCGACAACTATGGCTACACCTTC. Amino acid sequence: CASSTTGGDNYGYTF.

The chain combines TRBV10-3 with TRBJ1-1; 9 bases align to TRBD1. J lost 5 bases, V lost 4 bases, and 5 bases had no gene match. This CDR3 is 14 amino acids long. The V gene's germline CDR1 is ENHRY and CDR2 SYGVKD. The DNA of the CDR3 is TGTGCCATCAGTGGGGGGACAGGGAGAACTGAAGCTTTCTTT. Protein sequence: CAISGGTGRTEAFF.

J is TRBJ1-3 and V is TRBV2; 8 nucleotides align to TRBD1. Germline CDR1 reads SNHLY; CDR2 reads FYNNEI. CDR3 length equals 15 residues. V shed 4 bases and J 2 bases; nucleotides not matched to a gene: 4. This chain's CDR3 is CASSGQGLPGNTIYF. The CDR3 nucleotides read TGTGCCAGCAGTGGACAGGGGCTCCCTGGAAACACCATATATTTT. The full variable domain, its missing parts supplied by reference TRBV2 and TRBJ1-3, is EPEVTQTPSHQVTQMGQEVILRCVPISNHLYFYWYRQILGQKVEFLVSFYNNEISEKSEIFDDQFSVERPDGSNFTLKIRSTKLEDSAMYFCASSGQGLPGNTIYFGEGSWLTVV.

The chain couples TRBV19 to TRBJ1-5, with D possibly matching TRBD1 (6 bases). Germline values: CDR1 LNHDA, CDR2 SQIVND (reference sequence). The CDR3 runs 12 residues. Trimming removed 9 bases at V and 5 bases at J, with 11 bases between. The CDR3 is CASRGFDQPQHF. The DNA of the CDR3 is TGTGCCAGCAGGGGATTTGATCAGCCCCAGCATTTT.

The chain couples TRBV2 to TRBJ1-6, with 7 bases matching TRBD1. Germline CDR1 reads SNHLY; CDR2 reads FYNNEI. The CDR3 has 15 amino acids. The J segment lost 6 bases and the V segment lost 5 bases, leaving 7 bases of the junction unmatched. The CDR3 reads CASSSQGLGNSPLHF. CDR3 DNA sequence: TGTGCCAGCAGTTCACAGGGGCTGGGTAATTCACCCCTCCACTTT.

V is TRBV7-2 and J is TRBJ2-3; D perhaps matches TRBD2 (7 bases). V lost 3 bases and J lost 15, with 25 bases in between. This CDR3 has 15 amino acids. CDR1 and CDR2 from the germline V gene are SGHTA and FQGNSA. CDR3: CASSFDGTGGRVGYF. As DNA, the CDR3 is TGTGCCAGCAGCTTTGACGGTACGGGGGGCCGGGTTGGATATTTT. The full variable domain, in which reference TRBV7-2 and TRBJ2-3 provide the parts outside the CDR3, is GAGVSQSPSNKVTEKGKDVELRCDPISGHTALYWYRQSLGQGLEFLIYFQGNSAPDKSGLPSDRFSAERTGGSVSTLTIQRTQQEDSAVYLCASSFDGTGGRVGYFGPGTRLTVL.

The CDR3 reads CASSGTGGIDQTEAFF. In DNA form, the CDR3 reads TGTGCCAGCTCGGGGACAGGGGGGATAGATCAAACTGAAGCTTTCTTT. J is TRBJ1-1 and V is TRBV18, with TRBD1 matching 11 bases. In germline, CDR1 is KGHSH, CDR2 LQKENI. V lost 6 bases to trimming and J lost 5 bases; unmatched junction nucleotides: 11. The length of the CDR3 is 16 residues.

This chain links TRBV28 with TRBJ2-1; the D gene is possibly TRBD2 (6 bases). The CDR3 covers 15 residues. Germline V lookup: CDR1 MDHEN, CDR2 SYDVKM. V was cut by 7 bases and J by 4 bases, with 17 bases left in between. The CDR3 DNA reads as TGTGCCAGCAAGGCCGGGACTGAATTTTACAATGAGCAGTTCTTC. Protein: CASKAGTEFYNEQFF.

The J gene is TRBJ1-2, the V gene TRBV21-1; TRBD1 is the table's D call, not checked against the DNA. TRBV21-1 is recorded as a pseudogene. This CDR3 is 12 amino acids long. DNA of the CDR3: TGTGCCAGCAGAGACAGGGCCTATGGCTACACCTTC. This gives the protein CASRDRAYGYTF.

This clone was recorded once. V usage is TRBV15 and J usage is TRBJ2-3; tentative D call: TRBD2 (6 bases). Germline CDR1 reads LNHNV; CDR2 reads YYDKDF (reference sequence). The CDR3 loop spans 16 amino acids. V was pared by 1 base and J by 0 bases, with 11 bases between. CDR3 nucleotide sequence: TGTGCCACCAGCAGAGGGACTACCACGAGCACAGATACGCAGTATTTT. Its protein is CATSRGTTTSTDTQYF.

The chain combines TRBV6-5 with TRBJ1-5; TRBD1 matches at 11 bases. There are 14 residues in the CDR3. Per the germline V gene, CDR1 is MNHEY and CDR2 is SVGAGI. J was trimmed by 4 bases and V by 4 bases; bases with no gene match: 0. CDR3: CASSWDRGNQPQHF. In DNA form, the CDR3 reads TGTGCCAGCAGTTGGGACAGGGGGAATCAGCCCCAGCATTTT.

The J gene is TRBJ2-5, the V gene TRBV27, with 9 bases matching TRBD1. CDR3 size: 14 residues. CDR1 is MNHEY, CDR2 SMNVEV, per germline (reference sequence). J lost 5 bases, V lost 3 bases, and 4 bases had no gene match. CDR3 in DNA: TGTGCCAGCAGTTTCCTGACAGGGGGGGAGACCCAGTACTTC. Protein product: CASSFLTGGETQYF.

This sequence joins TRBV13 and TRBJ1-5, with TRBD1 matching 7 bases. V trimming: 2 bases; J trimming: 0 bases; junction bases outside the gene matches: 7. Germline V CDR1 and CDR2: PRHDT, FYEKMQ (reference sequence). This CDR3 spans 17 amino acids. DNA of the CDR3: TGTGCCAGCAGCTTAACAGGGGCCCTCGGTAGCAATCAGCCCCAGCATTTT. The encoded protein is CASSLTGALGSNQPQHF. Variable domain in full (rest from reference TRBV13 and TRBJ1-5): AAGVIQSPRHLIKEKRETATLKCYPIPRHDTVYWYQQGPGQDPQFLISFYEKMQSDKGSIPDRFSAQQFSDYHSELNMSSLELGDSALYFCASSLTGALGSNQPQHFGDGTRLSIL.

The V gene is TRBV7-3, the J gene TRBJ2-2; TRBD2 agrees at 10 bases. This CDR3 has 18 residues. Germline CDR1 SGHTA, CDR2 FQGTGA. The junction had 8 bases not matched to a gene; V was cut back by 2 bases and J by 2 bases. This CDR3 reads CASSLDGLAGDNTGELFF. The CDR3 DNA reads as TGTGCCAGCAGCTTAGATGGGCTAGCGGGAGATAACACCGGGGAGCTGTTTTTT.

The chain joins TRBV3-1 (or the pseudogene TRBV3-2) to TRBJ1-1, with 7 bases aligning to TRBD1. CDR3 length equals 15 residues. Germline-derived CDR1 and CDR2 are LGHDT and YNNKEL (reference sequence). Trimming removed 4 bases from V and 8 bases from J; junction bases left unmatched: 13. The CDR3 spells CASSPRGAGGLEAFF. The CDR3 DNA reads TGTGCCAGCAGCCCCAGGGGGGCAGGGGGGTTAGAAGCTTTCTTT.